The next 10 T cell receptor beta chains were all read from a single sample in a study of molecular identifiers for immune sequencing clone quantification. Each CDR3 protein is one row after TCRdb ran MiXCR on the PCR reads. This sample has approximately 590,000 distinct CDR3 sequences, with roughly 25% found just once. Sequenced input: naive CD8+ T cells from blood, with Jurkat cell RNA spiked in. The subset denotes: FACS-sorted CD8+CD4-CCR7+CD45RA+ naive T cells. These receptors all come from a human donor in good health. Some libraries in this study had Jurkat cell RNA spiked in.

This clonotype was recorded only once. This may come from a read error, since a much larger clone is one base off. This sequence joins TRBV10-3 and TRBJ2-7; D is undetermined. The germline gives CDR1 ENHRY, CDR2 SYGVKD. The germline V and J ends were trimmed by 2 bases and 3 bases, with 11 bases remaining between them. There are 14 residues in the CDR3. CDR3 sequence reads: CAISEGLERYEQYF. CDR3 in DNA: TGTGCCATCAGTGAGGGCCTCGAGCGCTACGAGCAGTACTTC.

This clonotype was recorded at least ten times. The V gene is TRBV29-1, the J gene TRBJ2-3; D unclear. The germline CDR1 and CDR2 sequences are SQVTM and ANQGSEA. This CDR3 is 11 amino acids long. Trimming removed 0 bases at V and 8 bases at J, with 6 bases between. The CDR3 protein is CSVEDLGTQYF. CDR3 nucleotides: TGCAGCGTTGAAGATCTGGGTACGCAGTATTTT.

This clonotype was observed a handful of times. The chain carries TRBV20-1 and TRBJ2-7; 7 bases agree with TRBD1. There are 15 residues in the CDR3. The germline CDR1 and CDR2 sequences are DFQATT and SNEGSKA (reference sequence). With V trimmed by 5 bases and J by 3 bases, 13 bases remained unmatched. CDR3 nucleotide sequence: TGCAGTGCTCGACCAAGACCGGGACAGCTCTACGAGCAGTACTTC. Protein product: CSARPRPGQLYEQYF.

The chain uses TRBV20-1 and TRBJ2-3; 16 bases agree with TRBD2. With 3 bases clipped from V and 0 bases from J, the junction kept 3 bases outside the gene matches. This CDR3 contains 17 residues. Germline V lookup: CDR1 DFQATT, CDR2 SNEGSKA (reference sequence). CDR3 residues: CSARGLAGGFSTDTQYF. DNA of the CDR3: TGCAGTGCTAGGGGACTAGCGGGAGGGTTTAGCACAGATACGCAGTATTTT.

This clonotype was found many times. The genes are TRBV5-8 and TRBJ2-7, with no clear D. Germline lookup yields CDR1 SGHTS and CDR2 YDEGEE. The CDR3 sequence is 11 residues long. With 3 bases removed from V and 2 bases from J, the gap between germline ends came to 3 bases. The CDR3 coding sequence is TGTGCCAGCAGCTGGGCCTACGAGCAGTACTTC. It yields the protein CASSWAYEQYF.

CDR3 amino acids: CASRSGTYEQYF. The DNA of the CDR3 is TGTGCCAGCAGGTCTGGAACCTACGAGCAGTACTTC. The chain employs TRBV6-2 or TRBV6-3 and TRBJ2-7; no clear D. Germline values: CDR1 MNHEY, CDR2 SVGEGT. Trimming took off 6 bases at V and 2 bases at J, with 8 bases between the two ends. The length of the CDR3 is 12 residues.

As to this clonotype: Possible read error: a much larger clone is one base away. This chain links TRBV28 with TRBJ1-1; D gene ambiguous. The germline CDR1 and CDR2 sequences are MDHEN and SYDVKM. This CDR3 region has 17 residues. DNA of the CDR3: TGTGCCAACAGTTTGTGGAGGCCGGAGACCATGAACACTGAAGCTTTCTTT. Translation: CANSLWRPETMNTEAFF.

J is TRBJ2-7 and V is TRBV7-9; TRBD1 matches at 10 bases. CDR1 and CDR2 from the germline V gene are SEHNR and FQNEAQ (reference sequence). This CDR3 spans 15 amino acids. Trimming removed 4 bases from V and 5 bases from J; junction bases left unmatched: 8. CDR3 in amino acids: CASSSTGQGINEQYF. The DNA of the CDR3 is TGTGCCAGCAGCTCGACGGGACAGGGGATCAACGAGCAGTACTTC.

Points on this clonotype: A much larger clone differs from this one at a single base, so this may be a read error. This chain connects TRBV20-1 to TRBJ2-7; 10 positions match TRBD2. This CDR3 is 15 amino acids long. The V gene's germline CDR1 is DFQATT and CDR2 SNEGSKA (reference sequence). The CDR3, as DNA: TGCAGTGCTGGAGAGGGACTAGCGTCAAGCTACGAGCAGTACTTC. Residues: CSAGEGLASSYEQYF.

This clonotype has a handful of counts. This chain joins TRBV4-3 and TRBJ1-1; perhaps TRBD1 as D (5 bases). Trimming shortened V by 1 base and J by 0 bases, and 15 bases separated the two germline ends. This CDR3 is built from 17 residues. CDR1 and CDR2 (germline): LGHNA, YSLEER. The chain's CDR3 is CASSQGLGTEMNTEAFF. The CDR3 region has the DNA TGCGCCAGCAGCCAAGGACTCGGGACGGAAATGAACACTGAAGCTTTCTTT.